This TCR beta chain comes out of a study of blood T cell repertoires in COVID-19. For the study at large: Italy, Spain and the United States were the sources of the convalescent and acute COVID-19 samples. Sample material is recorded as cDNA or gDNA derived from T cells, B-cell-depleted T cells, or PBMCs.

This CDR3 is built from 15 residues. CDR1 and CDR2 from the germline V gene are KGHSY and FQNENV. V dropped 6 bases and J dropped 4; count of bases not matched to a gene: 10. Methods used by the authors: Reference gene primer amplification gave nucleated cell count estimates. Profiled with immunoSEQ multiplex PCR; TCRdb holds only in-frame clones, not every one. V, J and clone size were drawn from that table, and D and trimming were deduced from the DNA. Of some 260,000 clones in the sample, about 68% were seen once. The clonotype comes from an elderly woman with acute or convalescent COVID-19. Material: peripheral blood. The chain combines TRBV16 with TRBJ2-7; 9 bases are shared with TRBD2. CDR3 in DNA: TGTGCCAGCAGTCCGTCCGGGACTAGCTCGTACGAGCAGTACTTC. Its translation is CASSPSGTSSYEQYF.